The text below deals with one TCR beta chain. This specimen belongs to a study of T-cell memory formation after mild COVID-19. The germline V gene has CDR1 LGHDT and CDR2 YNNKEL (reference sequence). The CDR3 has 19 residues. The junction had 21 bases not matched to a gene; V was cut back by 1 base and J by 6 bases. TCRdb itself ran the 5' RACE reads through MiXCR, one entry per CDR3 protein. The data show about 360,000 distinct CDR3 sequences, around 15% seen once. The chain has TRBV3-1 and TRBJ2-7, with 7 bases identical to TRBD2. Specimen: PBMCs or a T cell subset sorted from them (not recorded which). This TCR derives from a man younger than 35 who had mild COVID-19 (a few samples of this study predate the infection). Cell type and time point are not known. The CDR3 reads CASSQVLGEGLRPTSEQYF. CDR3 in DNA: TGTGCCAGCAGCCAAGTTCTGGGGGAGGGATTGCGGCCTACGAGCGAGCAGTACTTC.